Below, one T cell receptor (beta chain) is given with its context. The antigen remains unidentified. The CDR3 has 11 amino acids. Germline CDR1 DFQATT, CDR2 SNEGSKA (reference sequence). The germline V and J ends were trimmed by 2 bases and 6 bases, with 7 bases remaining between them. These data come from a study of post-analysis software for immune sequencing data. Prepared TCR beta cDNA libraries contained unique molecular identifiers. One entry per CDR3 protein results from TCRdb running MiXCR on the PCR reads. Of some 500,000 distinct CDR3 sequences listed, roughly 45% are singletons. Study-wide findings and caveats: Elevated frequency relative to controls characterized 4 or 5 TRBV segments in patients, TRBV5-6, TRBV5-1 and TRBV20-1 among them.

Sequenced material: blood. This TCR came from a girl aged 5 to 17 with multiple sclerosis. The chain links TRBV20-1 to TRBJ1-2, with D uncertain. CDR3 residues: CSARSEHGYTF. The CDR3, as DNA: TGCAGTGCTAGATCTGAGCATGGCTACACCTTC.